This TCR beta chain is drawn from a study of blood T cell repertoires in COVID-19. Assay used: immunoSEQ multiplex PCR; TCRdb lists only in-frame clones, some missing. The table has hundreds of thousands of clones, about nine tenths seen once. The CDR3 runs to 13 residues. Between the trimmed V and J ends, which lost 2 bases and 1 base, there was a span of 5 bases. Germline loops: CDR1 WNHNN, CDR2 SYGVQD (reference sequence). The clonotype comes from a woman aged 60-70 years who had recovered from COVID-19. The sample taken for sequencing was PBMCs or T cells enriched from blood (not recorded which). This chain joins TRBV10-1 and TRBJ1-2; no clear D gene. The CDR3 DNA reads as TGCGCCAGCAGTGAGCTACGTAACTATGGCTACACCTTC. Its translation is CASSELRNYGYTF.